These 2 T cell receptor beta chains were sequenced from one sample in a study of T cells in Graves' hyperthyroidism and ophthalmopathy. Authors of the study amplified TCR beta CDR3 regions from RNA transcripts. In the first-round RT-PCR of the TCR CDR3, the HTBI primer set was used. TCRdb reanalysed the multiplex PCR reads using MiXCR and keeps one entry per CDR3 protein. This table has 300,000 to 450,000 distinct CDR3 sequences, more than 14% appearing once. Sequenced sample: blood. The receptors shown here come from a woman aged 25 to 39 with Graves' ophthalmopathy.

The chain recombines TRBV6-1 with TRBJ1-2; D not resolved. This CDR3 spans 13 amino acids. Looked up from germline, CDR1 is MNHNS and CDR2 is SASEGT. The V end lost 8 bases, the J end lost 5 bases, and 15 bases lay between the germline ends. This CDR3 is CASRYTVHYGYTF. CDR3 bases: TGTGCCAGCCGATACACAGTCCATTATGGCTACACCTTC.

There are many counts of this clonotype. The chain has TRBV28 and TRBJ2-2; 7 bases agree with TRBD2. Per germline, CDR1 MDHEN and CDR2 SYDVKM. CDR3 length: 19 amino acids. J lost 0 bases, V lost 6 bases, and 16 bases had no gene match. In nucleotides, the CDR3 is TGTGCCAGCAGCTACCCGGCCGGGCTAGCGGAGACGAACACCGGGGAGCTGTTTTTT. Encoded protein: CASSYPAGLAETNTGELFF.